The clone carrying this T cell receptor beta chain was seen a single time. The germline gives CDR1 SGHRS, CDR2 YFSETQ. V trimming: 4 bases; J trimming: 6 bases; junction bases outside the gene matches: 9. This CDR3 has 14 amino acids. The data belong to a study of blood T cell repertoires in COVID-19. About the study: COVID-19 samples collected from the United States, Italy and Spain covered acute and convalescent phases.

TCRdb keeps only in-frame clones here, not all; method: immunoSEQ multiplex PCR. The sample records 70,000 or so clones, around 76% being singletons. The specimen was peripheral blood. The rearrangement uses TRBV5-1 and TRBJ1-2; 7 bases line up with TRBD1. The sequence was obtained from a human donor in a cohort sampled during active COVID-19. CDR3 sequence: CASSPTGSLDGYTF. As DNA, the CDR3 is TGCGCCAGCAGCCCGACAGGGTCCTTGGATGGCTACACCTTC.